Shown below are 22 T cell receptor beta chains from a single sample sequenced in a study of blood T cells in healthy people across ages. Through a sample-barcoded 5' primer and a J-beta primer mix, a second PCR was run for 7 to 11 cycles. TCRdb redid the calling of the 5' RACE reads with MiXCR, one entry per CDR3 protein. The sample holds 850,000 to 1,000,000 distinct CDR3 sequences, roughly 51% seen once. Sequenced sample: blood. Every receptor here comes from an older woman in good health.

In this sample, this clonotype turned up once. This rearrangement joins TRBV5-1 to TRBJ2-1; D gene ambiguous. The CDR3 has 11 amino acids. Trimming cost V 3 bases and J 9 bases, with 7 bases left between them. The germline V gene encodes CDR1 SGHRS and CDR2 YFSETQ. The CDR3 nucleotides read TGCGCCAGCAGCTGGCCAGGTGAGCAGTTCTTC. As protein: CASSWPGEQFF.

This chain connects TRBV2 to TRBJ2-3, with D maybe TRBD1 (5 bases). The CDR3 length is 14 residues. Trimming stripped 4 bases from V and 4 bases from J, with 12 bases between. Germline loops: CDR1 SNHLY, CDR2 FYNNEI. This chain's CDR3 is CASSATLGADTQYF. DNA for the CDR3: TGTGCCAGCAGTGCAACCCTAGGGGCAGATACGCAGTATTTT.

This chain connects TRBV14 to TRBJ1-6, with D perhaps TRBD1 (5 bases). Per germline, CDR1 SGHDN and CDR2 FVKESK. Trimming shortened V by 5 bases and J by 9 bases, and 11 bases separated the two germline ends. The CDR3 has 13 residues. The CDR3, as DNA: TGTGCCAGCAGCTGGGGGGGGAGTTCACCCCTCCACTTT. This encodes CASSWGGSSPLHF.

This clonotype was observed a handful of times. CDR3 sequence reads: CSVEFGNSYEQYF. CDR3 DNA sequence: TGCAGCGTTGAATTCGGCAACTCCTACGAGCAGTACTTC. The chain combines TRBV29-1 with TRBJ2-7; D not certain. Trimming cost V 2 bases and J 0 bases, with 8 bases left between them. This CDR3 is built from 13 residues. Germline V CDR1 and CDR2: SQVTM, ANQGSEA.

This clonotype was counted between two and nine times. The chain couples TRBV24-1 to TRBJ2-1; D might be TRBD2 (6 bases). The CDR3 loop spans 15 amino acids. Germline loops: CDR1 KGHDR, CDR2 SFDVKD. V was shortened by 4 bases and J by 3 bases, with 12 bases between the two germline ends. CDR3 protein: CATSDPTRVYNEQFF. CDR3 bases: TGTGCCACCAGTGACCCGACTAGAGTCTACAATGAGCAGTTCTTC.

This clonotype was detected only a few times. The chain employs TRBV20-1 and TRBJ2-5; TRBD2 matches at 15 bases. The V segment lost 6 bases and the J segment 11 bases; nucleotides outside the gene matches: 7. Germline loops: CDR1 DFQATT, CDR2 SNEGSKA (reference sequence). CDR3 length equals 13 residues. For the CDR3, the DNA is TGCAGTGCGGCCGGACTAGCGGGAGGGGAGCAGTACTTC. This codes for CSAAGLAGGEQYF.

This clonotype has more than one count but fewer than ten. V is TRBV28 and J is TRBJ2-1; D is unclear. The CDR3 totals 14 residues. Germline values: CDR1 MDHEN, CDR2 SYDVKM. Deletions cut 6 bases from V and 2 bases from J, with 11 bases between. The CDR3 region has the DNA TGTGCCAGCAGGGCCCAAATAACCTACAATGAGCAGTTCTTC. Translating gives CASRAQITYNEQFF.

The V gene is TRBV15, the J gene TRBJ2-3; 11 bases map to TRBD2. Trimming at V came to 0 bases and at J to 5 bases, leaving 1 base not matched to a gene. CDR1 and CDR2 from the germline V gene are LNHNV and YYDKDF (reference sequence). The CDR3 totals 15 residues. In DNA, the CDR3 is TGTGCCACCAGCAGAGATACTAGCGGGGGAGATACGCAGTATTTT. Translation gives CATSRDTSGGDTQYF. The variable domain in full, with the rest retrieved from reference TRBV15 and TRBJ2-3, is DAMVIQNPRYQVTQFGKPVTLSCSQTLNHNVMYWYQQKSSQAPKLLFHYYDKDFNNEADTPDNFQSRRPNTSFCFLDIRSPGLGDTAMYLCATSRDTSGGDTQYFGPGTRLTVL.

CDR3 in amino acids: CASSPNPQGAGELFF. The CDR3 DNA is TGTGCCAGCTCACCAAACCCCCAGGGAGCCGGGGAGCTGTTTTTT. This chain links TRBV18 with TRBJ2-2; D is tentatively TRBD1 or TRBD2 (5 bases each). CDR3 length equals 15 residues. Trimming took 2 bases from V and 6 from J, leaving 13 bases between them. Germline V gives CDR1 KGHSH, CDR2 LQKENI.

J is TRBJ2-3 and V is TRBV11-3; TRBD2 matches at 11 bases. Germline V gene sequence: CDR1 SGHNT, CDR2 YENEEA. The CDR3 runs 16 residues. V lost 6 bases to trimming and J lost 0 bases; unmatched junction nucleotides: 5. CDR3: CASRQTSGTSTDTQYF. DNA of the CDR3: TGTGCCAGCAGGCAGACTAGCGGGACTAGCACAGATACGCAGTATTTT.

This chain links TRBV21-1 with TRBJ1-1. TRBV21-1 corresponds to a pseudogene. The CDR3 sequence is 14 residues long. Here the CDR3 reads CASSKVLGLTEAFF. The CDR3 coding sequence is TGTGCCAGCAGCAAAGTCTTGGGTCTCACTGAAGCTTTCTTT.

This clonotype was seen only a few times. V gene TRBV20-1 combines with J gene TRBJ2-5, with D perhaps TRBD1 (6 bases). Trimming pared 5 bases from V and 0 bases from J, leaving 13 bases between. Germline V CDR1 and CDR2: DFQATT, SNEGSKA (reference sequence). The CDR3 loop spans 14 amino acids. CDR3 amino acids: CSACRTEYQETQYF. The CDR3 coding sequence is TGCAGTGCTTGTAGGACAGAGTACCAAGAGACCCAGTACTTC.

V and J are TRBV14 and TRBJ1-1, with a weak D call TRBD1 (5 bases). Per germline, CDR1 SGHDN and CDR2 FVKESK. The germline V and J ends were trimmed by 2 bases and 9 bases, with 10 bases remaining between them. The CDR3 contains 12 residues. CDR3 bases: TGTGCCAGCAGCCAACACGACAGAAAAGCTTTCTTT. Its translation: CASSQHDRKAFF.

This clonotype was observed a handful of times. The rearrangement links TRBV5-5 to TRBJ2-1; unclear D gene. CDR1 and CDR2 (germline): SGHKS, YYEKEE (reference sequence). The germline V and J ends were trimmed by 3 bases and 8 bases, with 9 bases remaining between them. The CDR3 totals 12 residues. The CDR3 sequence is CASSWGSDEQFF. As DNA, the CDR3 is TGTGCCAGCAGCTGGGGTTCGGATGAGCAGTTCTTC.

The chain uses TRBV15 and TRBJ2-7, with 7 bases aligning to TRBD2. With 0 bases clipped from V and 4 bases from J, the junction kept 18 bases outside the gene matches. Germline V CDR1 and CDR2: LNHNV, YYDKDF (reference sequence). CDR3 length equals 19 residues. CDR3 loop: CATSREGPMVGGSRYEQYF. The CDR3 nucleotides read TGTGCCACCAGCAGAGAGGGACCGATGGTCGGCGGGAGTCGATACGAGCAGTACTTC.

The V and J genes are TRBV5-4 and TRBJ2-5, with 10 bases identical to TRBD2. The germline CDR1 and CDR2 sequences are SGHNT and YYREEE (reference sequence). This CDR3 spans 15 amino acids. V shed 0 bases and J 4 bases; nucleotides not matched to a gene: 3. CDR3 DNA: TGTGCCAGCAGCTTGGATCTAGCGGGAGCAGAGACCCAGTACTTC. Amino acid sequence: CASSLDLAGAETQYF.

The J gene is TRBJ2-7, the V gene TRBV20-1; D could derive from TRBD1 or TRBD2 (5 bases each). The V gene lost 0 bases and the J gene lost 2 bases, with 8 bases spanning the gap. This CDR3 is 13 amino acids long. Germline V gene lookup returns CDR1 DFQATT and CDR2 SNEGSKA (reference sequence). The CDR3 is CSAREGRPYEQYF. CDR3 DNA sequence: TGCAGTGCTAGAGAGGGACGGCCCTACGAGCAGTACTTC.

The CDR3 loop reads CASSDMGGATYEQYF. The CDR3 DNA reads as TGTGCCAGCAGTGACATGGGCGGAGCAACCTACGAGCAGTACTTC. The V gene is TRBV6-1, the J gene TRBJ2-7; D is ambiguous. With 3 bases removed from V and 2 bases from J, the gap between germline ends came to 14 bases. The V gene's germline CDR1 is MNHNS and CDR2 SASEGT. The CDR3 is 15 residues long.

The CDR3 DNA reads as TGCAGTGCTAGAGATCGATTAAAGGTAGATACGCAGTATTTT. This sequence encodes CSARDRLKVDTQYF. This chain links TRBV20-1 with TRBJ2-3; D remains unclear. CDR3 length: 14 amino acids. Per the germline V gene, CDR1 is DFQATT and CDR2 is SNEGSKA (reference sequence). Trimming stripped 0 bases from V and 5 bases from J, with 12 bases between.

This clonotype was counted between two and nine times. The chain has TRBV6-4 and TRBJ2-1, with TRBD2 matching 12 bases. V shed 5 bases and J 6 bases; nucleotides not matched to a gene: 8. The length of the CDR3 is 16 residues. Germline loops: CDR1 MRHNA, CDR2 SNTAGT. The DNA of the CDR3 is TGTGCCAGCAGTCTCTCGACTAGCGGGGGTTCCAATGAGCAGTTCTTC. This gives the protein CASSLSTSGGSNEQFF.

Note on this clonotype: Compared with germline, one end of the junction differs, possibly owing to a read error. This chain joins TRBV6-5 and TRBJ1-1, with a possible D match to TRBD1 (5 bases). Germline V gives CDR1 MNHEY, CDR2 SVGAGI. The CDR3 covers 14 residues. CDR3 nucleotides: TGTGCCAGTAGTTACGGGGACGCGGGAACTGAAGCTTTCTTT. It translates to CASSYGDAGTEAFF.

The J gene is TRBJ2-7, the V gene TRBV12-3 or TRBV12-4, with TRBD2 matching over 13 bases. With V trimmed by 2 bases and J by 0 bases, 13 bases remained unmatched. This CDR3 spans 20 amino acids. The CDR3 DNA reads TGTGCCAGCAGTTTAAGGGGGGGACTAGCGGGACGACTTAGCTCCTACGAGCAGTACTTC. This gives the protein CASSLRGGLAGRLSSYEQYF.